Below are 7 T cell receptor beta chains sequenced from a single sample in a study of T cell responses to AZD1222 COVID-19 vaccine. Here immunoSEQ multiplex PCR was the method, and the copy in TCRdb shows in-frame clones only, minus some. The table records 72,000 or so clones, around 90% of them present only once. Here the sequenced sample was peripheral blood, taken on day 0 of AZD1222 vaccination. The receptors stem from an adult in good health.

The J gene is TRBJ1-2, the V gene TRBV12-3 or TRBV12-4; D may be TRBD1 (5 bases). The CDR3 extends over 12 amino acids. Trimming took off 7 bases at V and 4 bases at J, with 10 bases between the two ends. CDR3 sequence: CASTRDGYGYTF. For the CDR3, the DNA is TGTGCCAGCACCCGGGACGGCTATGGCTACACCTTC.

CDR3 sequence reads: CASMRLAVETQYF. The CDR3 DNA sequence: TGTGCCAGCATGAGACTAGCGGTCGAGACCCAGTACTTC. V and J are TRBV6-5 and TRBJ2-5; 9 bases map to TRBD2. V was clipped by 7 bases and J by 5 bases; unmatched bases: 5. The germline V gene has CDR1 MNHEY and CDR2 SVGAGI. This CDR3 contains 13 residues.

The V gene is TRBV19, the J gene TRBJ1-1; 8 bases align to TRBD1. The CDR3 loop spans 13 amino acids. J lost 0 bases, V lost 8 bases, and 2 bases had no gene match. Germline V CDR1 and CDR2: LNHDA, SQIVND (reference sequence). CDR3 region: CASLDRVNTEAFF. CDR3 sequence (DNA): TGTGCCAGTTTGGACAGGGTGAACACTGAAGCTTTCTTT.

The J gene is TRBJ1-1, the V gene TRBV7-9, with TRBD1 matching over 9 bases. The CDR3 contains 13 residues. Germline V lookup: CDR1 SEHNR, CDR2 FQNEAQ (reference sequence). Germline trimming cut 2 bases from V and 8 bases from J; bases unmatched to any gene: 3. The CDR3, as DNA: TGTGCCAGCAGCTTAACTACAGGGGGCGAAGCTTTCTTT. This translates into CASSLTTGGEAFF.

The chain joins TRBV12-3 or TRBV12-4 to TRBJ1-1; D gene uncertain. The CDR3 is 13 amino acids. V was trimmed by 4 bases and J by 4 bases, leaving 10 bases between them. The DNA for the CDR3 is TGTGCCAGCAGTTCAATCGGTGGCACTGAAGCTTTCTTT. It codes for CASSSIGGTEAFF.

The rearrangement joins TRBV12-3 or TRBV12-4 to TRBJ1-1, with D perhaps matching TRBD1 (5 bases). This CDR3 has 12 amino acids. The V end lost 6 bases, the J end lost 11 bases, and 16 bases lay between the germline ends. Written as DNA, the CDR3 is TGTGCCAGCAGCCCCCGACAGATTGGGGCTTTCTTT. Translated: CASSPRQIGAFF.

The chain has TRBV7-9 and TRBJ2-3, with 11 bases identical to TRBD2. Per germline, CDR1 SEHNR and CDR2 FQNEAQ (reference sequence). This CDR3 spans 17 amino acids. V shed 5 bases and J 0 bases; nucleotides not matched to a gene: 7. The CDR3 DNA sequence: TGTGCCAGCAGCCCCCGCGGACTAGCGGGTAGCACAGATACGCAGTATTTT. Residues: CASSPRGLAGSTDTQYF.